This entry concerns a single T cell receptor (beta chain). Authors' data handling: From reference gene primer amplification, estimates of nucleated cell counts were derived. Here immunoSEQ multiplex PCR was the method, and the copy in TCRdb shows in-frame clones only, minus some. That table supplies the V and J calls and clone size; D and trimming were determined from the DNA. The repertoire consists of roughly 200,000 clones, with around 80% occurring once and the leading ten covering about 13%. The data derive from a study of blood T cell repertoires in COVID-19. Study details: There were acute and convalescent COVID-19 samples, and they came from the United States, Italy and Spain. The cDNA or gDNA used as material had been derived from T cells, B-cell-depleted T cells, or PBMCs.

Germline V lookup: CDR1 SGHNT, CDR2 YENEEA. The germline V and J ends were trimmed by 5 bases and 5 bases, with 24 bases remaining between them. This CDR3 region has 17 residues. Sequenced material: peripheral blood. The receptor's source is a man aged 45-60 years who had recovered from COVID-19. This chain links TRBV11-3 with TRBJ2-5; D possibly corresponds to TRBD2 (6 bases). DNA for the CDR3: TGTGCCAGCAGCCATGGGGGGTGGGGGTTTCCGGGCGAGACCCAGTACTTC. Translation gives CASSHGGWGFPGETQYF.